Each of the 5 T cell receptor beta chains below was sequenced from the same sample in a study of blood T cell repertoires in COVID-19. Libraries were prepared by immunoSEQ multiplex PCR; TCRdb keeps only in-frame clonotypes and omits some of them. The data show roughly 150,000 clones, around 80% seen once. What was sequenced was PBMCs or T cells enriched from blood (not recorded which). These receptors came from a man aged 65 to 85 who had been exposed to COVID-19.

Here the CDR3 DNA reads TGTGCTAGTGGGCGGACAGGGCGGTTGGACAATGAGCAGTTCTTC. It is translated as CASGRTGRLDNEQFF. This chain connects TRBV12-5 to TRBJ2-1; 8 bases line up with TRBD1. CDR3 size: 15 residues. CDR1 is LGHNT and CDR2 is FRNRAP in the germline V gene. J was trimmed by 5 bases and V by 6 bases; bases with no gene match: 9.

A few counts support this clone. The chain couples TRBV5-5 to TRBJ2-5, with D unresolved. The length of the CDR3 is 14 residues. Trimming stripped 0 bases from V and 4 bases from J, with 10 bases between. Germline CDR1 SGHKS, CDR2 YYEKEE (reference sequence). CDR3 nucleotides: TGTGCCAGCAGCTTGGAACGCGACATAGAGACCCAGTACTTC. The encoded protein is CASSLERDIETQYF.

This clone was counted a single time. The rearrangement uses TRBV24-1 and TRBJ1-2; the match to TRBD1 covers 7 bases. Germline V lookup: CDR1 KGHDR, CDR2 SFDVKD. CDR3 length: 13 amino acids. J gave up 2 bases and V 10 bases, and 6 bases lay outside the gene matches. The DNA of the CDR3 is TGTGCCACTGCGGGACAGCAAAACTATGGCTACACCTTC. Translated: CATAGQQNYGYTF.

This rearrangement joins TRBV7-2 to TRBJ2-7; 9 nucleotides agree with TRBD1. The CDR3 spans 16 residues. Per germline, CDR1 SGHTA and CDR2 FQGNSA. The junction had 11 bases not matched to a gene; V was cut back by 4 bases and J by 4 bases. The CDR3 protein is CASSSTTGTGLYEQYF. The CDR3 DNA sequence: TGTGCCAGCAGCTCAACTACGGGGACAGGGTTGTACGAGCAGTACTTC.

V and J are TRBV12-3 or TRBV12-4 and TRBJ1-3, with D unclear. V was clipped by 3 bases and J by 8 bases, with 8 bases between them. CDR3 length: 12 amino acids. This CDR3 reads CASSFYIDTIYF. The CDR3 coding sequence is TGTGCCAGCAGTTTCTATATAGACACCATATATTTT.